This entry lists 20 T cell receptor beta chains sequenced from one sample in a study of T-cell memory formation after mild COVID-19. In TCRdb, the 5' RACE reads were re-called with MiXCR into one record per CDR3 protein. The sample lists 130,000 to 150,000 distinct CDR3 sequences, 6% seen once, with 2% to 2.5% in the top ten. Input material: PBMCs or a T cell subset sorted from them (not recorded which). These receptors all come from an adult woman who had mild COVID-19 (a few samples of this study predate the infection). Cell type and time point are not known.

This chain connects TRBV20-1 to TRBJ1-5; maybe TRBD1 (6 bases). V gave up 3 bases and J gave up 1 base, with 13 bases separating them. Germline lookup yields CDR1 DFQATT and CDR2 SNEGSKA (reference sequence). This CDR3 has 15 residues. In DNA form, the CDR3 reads TGCAGTGCTAGTTGGGGGACATCCAGCAATCAGCCCCAGCATTTT. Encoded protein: CSASWGTSSNQPQHF.

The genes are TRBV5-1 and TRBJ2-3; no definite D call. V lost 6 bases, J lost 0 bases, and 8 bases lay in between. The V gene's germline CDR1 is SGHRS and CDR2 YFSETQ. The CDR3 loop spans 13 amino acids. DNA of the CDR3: TGCGCCAGCAATCATGCTAGCACAGATACGCAGTATTTT. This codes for CASNHASTDTQYF. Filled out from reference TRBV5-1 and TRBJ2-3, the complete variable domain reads KAGVTQTPRYLIKTRGQQVTLSCSPISGHRSVSWYQQTPGQGLQFLFEYFSETQRNKGNFPGRFSGRQFSNSRSEMNVSTLELGDSALYLCASNHASTDTQYFGPGTRLTVL.

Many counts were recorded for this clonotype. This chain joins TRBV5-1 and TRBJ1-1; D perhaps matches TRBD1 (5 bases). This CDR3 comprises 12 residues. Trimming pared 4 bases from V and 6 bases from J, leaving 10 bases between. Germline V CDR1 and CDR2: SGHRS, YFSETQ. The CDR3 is CASSLDTAEAFF. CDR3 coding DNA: TGCGCCAGCAGCCTGGACACAGCTGAAGCTTTCTTT.

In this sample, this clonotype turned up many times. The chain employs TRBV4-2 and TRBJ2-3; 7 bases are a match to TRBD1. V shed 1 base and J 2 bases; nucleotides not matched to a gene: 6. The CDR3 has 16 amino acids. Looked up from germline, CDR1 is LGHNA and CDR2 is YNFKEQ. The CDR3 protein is CASSQGTGAVTDTQYF. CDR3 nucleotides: TGTGCCAGCAGCCAAGGTACAGGGGCTGTCACAGATACGCAGTATTTT.

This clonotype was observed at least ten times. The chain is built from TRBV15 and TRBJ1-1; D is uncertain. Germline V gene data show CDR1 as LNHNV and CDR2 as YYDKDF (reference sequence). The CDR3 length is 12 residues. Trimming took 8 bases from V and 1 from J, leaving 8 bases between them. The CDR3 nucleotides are TGTGCCACCGCCCCCGGGAACACTGAAGCTTTCTTT. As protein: CATAPGNTEAFF.

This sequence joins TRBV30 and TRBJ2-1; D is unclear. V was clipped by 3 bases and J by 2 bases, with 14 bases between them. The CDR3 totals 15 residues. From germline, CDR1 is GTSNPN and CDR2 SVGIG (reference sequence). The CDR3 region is CAWSAGRITYNEQFF. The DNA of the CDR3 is TGTGCCTGGAGCGCCGGACGGATTACCTACAATGAGCAGTTCTTC.

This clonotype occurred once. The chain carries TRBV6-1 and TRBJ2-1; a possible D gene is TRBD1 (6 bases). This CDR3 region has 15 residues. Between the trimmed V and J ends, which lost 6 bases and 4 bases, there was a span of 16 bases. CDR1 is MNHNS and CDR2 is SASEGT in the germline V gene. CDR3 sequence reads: CASSVTGPPYNEQFF. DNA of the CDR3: TGTGCCAGCAGCGTTACAGGGCCACCTTACAATGAGCAGTTCTTC.

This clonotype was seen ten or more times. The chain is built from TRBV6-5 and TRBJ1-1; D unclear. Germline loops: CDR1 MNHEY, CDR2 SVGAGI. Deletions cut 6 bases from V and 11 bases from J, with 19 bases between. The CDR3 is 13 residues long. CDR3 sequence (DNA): TGTGCCAGCAGGGACGGACCCGACGGGAGGGCTTTCTTT. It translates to CASRDGPDGRAFF.

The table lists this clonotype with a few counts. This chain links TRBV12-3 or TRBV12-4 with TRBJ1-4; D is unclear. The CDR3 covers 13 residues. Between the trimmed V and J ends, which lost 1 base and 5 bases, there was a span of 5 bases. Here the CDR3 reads CASSLVPNEKLFF. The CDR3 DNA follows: TGTGCCAGCAGTTTAGTGCCGAATGAAAAACTGTTTTTT.

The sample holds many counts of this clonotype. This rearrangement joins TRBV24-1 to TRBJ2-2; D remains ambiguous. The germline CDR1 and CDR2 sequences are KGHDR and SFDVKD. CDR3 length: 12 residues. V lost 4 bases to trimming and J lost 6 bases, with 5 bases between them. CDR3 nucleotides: TGTGCCACCAGTGACTTCCCCGGGGAGCTGTTTTTT. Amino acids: CATSDFPGELFF.

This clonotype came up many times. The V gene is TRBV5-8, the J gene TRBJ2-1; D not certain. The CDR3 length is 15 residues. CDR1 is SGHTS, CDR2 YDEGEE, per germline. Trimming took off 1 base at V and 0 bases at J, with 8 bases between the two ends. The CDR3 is CASSLTVFSYNEQFF. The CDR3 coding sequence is TGTGCCAGCAGCTTGACAGTGTTCTCCTACAATGAGCAGTTCTTC.

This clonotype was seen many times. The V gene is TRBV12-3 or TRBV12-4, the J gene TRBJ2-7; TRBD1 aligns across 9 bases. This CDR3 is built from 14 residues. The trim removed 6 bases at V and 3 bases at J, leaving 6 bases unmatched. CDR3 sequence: CASRPTGGHYEQYF. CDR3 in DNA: TGTGCCAGCAGGCCTACAGGGGGCCACTACGAGCAGTACTTC.

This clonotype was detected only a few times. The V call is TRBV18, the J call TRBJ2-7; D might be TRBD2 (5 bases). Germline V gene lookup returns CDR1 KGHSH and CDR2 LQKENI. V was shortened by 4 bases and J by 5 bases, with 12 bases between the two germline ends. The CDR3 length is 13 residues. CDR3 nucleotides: TGTGCCAGCTCACTTCTCACTAGGAACGAGCAGTACTTC. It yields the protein CASSLLTRNEQYF.

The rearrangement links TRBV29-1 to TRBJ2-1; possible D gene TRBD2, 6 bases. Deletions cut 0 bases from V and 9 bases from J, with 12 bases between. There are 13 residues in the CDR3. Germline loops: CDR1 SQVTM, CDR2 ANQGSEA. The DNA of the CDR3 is TGCAGCGTTGAAGATCTAGCCGGGGGTGAGCAGTTCTTC. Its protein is CSVEDLAGGEQFF.

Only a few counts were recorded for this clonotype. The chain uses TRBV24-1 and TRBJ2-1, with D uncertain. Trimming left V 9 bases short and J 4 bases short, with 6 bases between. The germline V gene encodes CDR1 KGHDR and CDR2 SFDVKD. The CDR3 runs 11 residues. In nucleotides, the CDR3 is TGTGCCACCGGTGGGTACAATGAGCAGTTCTTC. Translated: CATGGYNEQFF.

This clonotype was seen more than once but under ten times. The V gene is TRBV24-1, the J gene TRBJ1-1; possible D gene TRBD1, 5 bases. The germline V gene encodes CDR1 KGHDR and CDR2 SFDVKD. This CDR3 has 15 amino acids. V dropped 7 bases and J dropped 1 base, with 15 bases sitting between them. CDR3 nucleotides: TGTGCCACCAGAGCAGGGAGGGGAGGGAACACTGAAGCTTTCTTT. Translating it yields CATRAGRGGNTEAFF.

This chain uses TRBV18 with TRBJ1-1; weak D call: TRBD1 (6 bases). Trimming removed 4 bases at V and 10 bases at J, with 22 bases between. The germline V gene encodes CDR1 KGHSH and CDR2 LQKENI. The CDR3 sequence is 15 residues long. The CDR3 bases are TGTGCCAGCTCACGATCGACAGGTATCAAGCTTCGAGCTTTCTTT. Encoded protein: CASSRSTGIKLRAFF. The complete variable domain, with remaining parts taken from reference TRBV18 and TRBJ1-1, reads NAGVMQNPRHLVRRRGQEARLRCSPMKGHSHVYWYRQLPEEGLKFMVYLQKENIIDESGMPKERFSAEFPKEGPSILRIQQVVRGDSAAYFCASSRSTGIKLRAFFGQGTRLTVV.

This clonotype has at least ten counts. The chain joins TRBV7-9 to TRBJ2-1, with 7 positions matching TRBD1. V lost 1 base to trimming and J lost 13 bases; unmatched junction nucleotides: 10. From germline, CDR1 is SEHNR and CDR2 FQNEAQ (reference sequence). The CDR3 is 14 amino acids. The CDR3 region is CASSLVSGGYLQFF. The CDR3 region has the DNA TGTGCCAGCAGCTTAGTTTCAGGGGGTTATTTACAGTTCTTC.

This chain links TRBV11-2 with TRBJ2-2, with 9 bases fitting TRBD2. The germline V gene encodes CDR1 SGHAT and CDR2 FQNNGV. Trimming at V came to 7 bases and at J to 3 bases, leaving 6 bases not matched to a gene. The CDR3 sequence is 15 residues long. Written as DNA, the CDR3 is TGTGCCAGCACCATAGCGGGAGTTGACACCGGGGAGCTGTTTTTT. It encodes CASTIAGVDTGELFF.

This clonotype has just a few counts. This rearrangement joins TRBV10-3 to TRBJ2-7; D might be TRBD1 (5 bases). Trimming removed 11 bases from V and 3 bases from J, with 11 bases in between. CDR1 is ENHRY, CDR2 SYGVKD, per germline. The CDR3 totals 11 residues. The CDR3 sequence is CAASQGYEQYF. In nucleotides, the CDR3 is TGTGCCGCCTCCCAGGGCTACGAGCAGTACTTC.